One sample yielded the 10 T cell receptor beta chains listed below, sequenced in a study of vaccination effects on CD4 cells after COVID-19. Once cultured for 9 to 11 days, the cells underwent separation to obtain CD4+ T cells. Participants were given two doses of BNT162b2 or mRNA-1273 vaccine. Using immunoSEQ multiplex PCR, the repertoire was profiled, and TCRdb retains in-frame clones only, with some absent. The sample carries tens of thousands of clones, around 74% recorded once. No antigens are known for them. Source: CD4+ T cells from PBMCs cultured without peptide, taken after COVID-19 vaccination. Receptor source: a human donor who received a COVID-19 vaccine.

V and J are TRBV7-9 and TRBJ2-5; 12 nucleotides match TRBD1. V lost 5 bases to trimming and J lost 5 bases; unmatched junction nucleotides: 12. From germline, CDR1 is SEHNR and CDR2 FQNEAQ (reference sequence). The CDR3 is 17 residues long. The CDR3 DNA follows: TGTGCCAGCAGCCGGGACCCGGGACAGGGGGCCTGGGAGACCCAGTACTTC. Residues: CASSRDPGQGAWETQYF.

The rearrangement links TRBV6-1 to TRBJ2-1; D uncertain. This CDR3 has 13 amino acids. V lost 2 bases, J lost 6 bases, and 8 bases lay in between. Germline CDR1 reads MNHNS; CDR2 reads SASEGT. The CDR3 reads CASSERTPNEQFF. The CDR3, as DNA: TGTGCCAGCAGTGAACGAACTCCCAATGAGCAGTTCTTC.

The chain employs TRBV4-2 and TRBJ2-3; TRBD2 aligns across 7 bases. The germline gives CDR1 LGHNA, CDR2 YNFKEQ. CDR3 size: 15 residues. V was clipped by 4 bases and J by 5 bases; unmatched bases: 9. The CDR3: CASSPHRLAVDTQYF. CDR3 DNA: TGTGCCAGCAGCCCCCACAGGCTAGCGGTAGATACGCAGTATTTT.

V is TRBV6-2 or TRBV6-3 and J is TRBJ1-5, with D possibly matching TRBD1 (6 bases). The CDR3 is 13 amino acids. In germline, CDR1 is MNHEY, CDR2 SVGEGT. Between the trimmed V and J ends, which lost 4 bases and 4 bases, there was a span of 8 bases. The CDR3 sequence: CASSWDTNQPQHF. The CDR3 DNA reads as TGTGCCAGCAGTTGGGACACAAATCAGCCCCAGCATTTT.

The table lists this clone with a few counts. The V gene is TRBV6-2 or TRBV6-3, the J gene TRBJ1-3, with D unclear. CDR1 and CDR2 (germline): MNHEY, SVGEGT. Trimming shortened V by 2 bases and J by 3 bases, and 8 bases separated the two germline ends. CDR3 size: 14 residues. CDR3 protein: CASSYGQFGNTIYF. CDR3 DNA sequence: TGTGCCAGCAGTTACGGGCAGTTTGGAAACACCATATATTTT.

The CDR3 region is CASSYPSGRYEQYF. CDR3 DNA: TGTGCCAGCAGTTATCCTAGCGGGAGATACGAGCAGTACTTC. The rearrangement uses TRBV28 and TRBJ2-7; 10 nucleotides agree with TRBD2. CDR1 is MDHEN and CDR2 is SYDVKM in the germline V gene. The J segment lost 4 bases and the V segment lost 4 bases, leaving 4 bases of the junction unmatched. This CDR3 region has 14 residues.

This clone appeared a few times. Other DNA sequences of this sample code for an identical CDR3. The rearrangement links TRBV19 to TRBJ2-1, with D possibly being TRBD2 (6 bases). The CDR3 consists of 13 residues. Trimming removed 6 bases at V and 4 bases at J, with 10 bases between. Germline CDR1 is LNHDA and CDR2 is SQIVND (reference sequence). For the CDR3, the DNA is TGTGCCAGTAGCGGGAGAGGGTACAATGAGCAGTTCTTC. This gives the protein CASSGRGYNEQFF.

The chain has TRBV6-2 or TRBV6-3 and TRBJ1-6; D is unclear. V lost 2 bases to trimming and J lost 5 bases, with 10 bases between them. The CDR3 length is 15 residues. Germline lookup yields CDR1 MNHEY and CDR2 SVGEGT. CDR3 bases: TGTGCCAGCAGTTACCTGACTATTAATAATTCACCCCTCCACTTT. This codes for CASSYLTINNSPLHF.

The V call is TRBV7-9, the J call TRBJ2-3, with 7 nucleotides matching TRBD2. Trimming cost V 1 base and J 2 bases; bases outside gene matches: 3. CDR1 is SEHNR, CDR2 FQNEAQ, per germline (reference sequence). This CDR3 has 15 residues. The CDR3 reads CASSLGLADTDTQYF. Written as DNA, the CDR3 is TGTGCCAGCAGCTTAGGGCTAGCGGACACAGATACGCAGTATTTT.

This chain connects TRBV7-9 to TRBJ2-7; 11 nucleotides line up with TRBD1. With 6 bases clipped from V and 8 bases from J, the junction kept 12 bases outside the gene matches. Germline values: CDR1 SEHNR, CDR2 FQNEAQ (reference sequence). This CDR3 is 15 amino acids long. DNA of the CDR3: TGTGCCAGCAGAGTTGCCGGGACAGGGGGATTTAAGCAGTACTTC. It yields the protein CASRVAGTGGFKQYF.